The 4 T cell receptor beta chains listed next were all sequenced from one sample in a study of blood T cell repertoires in COVID-19. Profiled with immunoSEQ multiplex PCR; TCRdb holds only in-frame clones, not every one. The sample includes 300,000 to 400,000 clones, 85% to 90% of them seen just once. The sequencing input was peripheral blood. The receptors stem from a woman aged 25 to 39 with COVID-19, enrolled during active disease.

The chain recombines TRBV5-4 with TRBJ1-4, with 9 positions matching TRBD1. The CDR3 is made up of 14 amino acids. Trimming took 3 bases from V and 7 from J; bases not matched to a gene: 4. Germline V lookup: CDR1 SGHNT, CDR2 YYREEE (reference sequence). CDR3 sequence (DNA): TGTGCCAGCAGCTCGGGACAGGGAGGTGAAAAACTGTTTTTT. Encoded protein: CASSSGQGGEKLFF.

The chain joins TRBV6-4 to TRBJ2-1, with 7 bases fitting TRBD2. Germline V lookup: CDR1 MRHNA, CDR2 SNTAGT. Trimming removed 0 bases from V and 15 bases from J; junction bases left unmatched: 8. CDR3 length: 13 residues. Here the CDR3 reads CASSDSRGGRLFF. The CDR3 DNA is TGTGCCAGCAGTGACTCTAGGGGAGGGAGGCTGTTCTTC.

V gene TRBV6-5 combines with J gene TRBJ1-5; TRBD1 is a possible D gene (6 bases). Per germline, CDR1 MNHEY and CDR2 SVGAGI. Between the trimmed V and J ends, which lost 8 bases and 3 bases, there was a span of 11 bases. The CDR3 has 13 residues. The CDR3 is CASGTGNNQPQHF. Here the CDR3 DNA reads TGTGCCAGCGGTACAGGGAACAATCAGCCCCAGCATTTT.

The CDR3 region is CASSLEDSAFEAFF. CDR3 DNA sequence: TGCGCCAGCAGCTTGGAGGACAGCGCGTTTGAAGCTTTCTTT. V is TRBV5-1 and J is TRBJ1-1; D is perhaps TRBD1 (6 bases). V shed 0 bases and J shed 7 bases, with 13 bases lying between them. CDR1 is SGHRS and CDR2 is YFSETQ in the germline V gene. The CDR3 is 14 amino acids. Variable domain in full (rest from reference TRBV5-1 and TRBJ1-1): KAGVTQTPRYLIKTRGQQVTLSCSPISGHRSVSWYQQTPGQGLQFLFEYFSETQRNKGNFPGRFSGRQFSNSRSEMNVSTLELGDSALYLCASSLEDSAFEAFFGQGTRLTVV.